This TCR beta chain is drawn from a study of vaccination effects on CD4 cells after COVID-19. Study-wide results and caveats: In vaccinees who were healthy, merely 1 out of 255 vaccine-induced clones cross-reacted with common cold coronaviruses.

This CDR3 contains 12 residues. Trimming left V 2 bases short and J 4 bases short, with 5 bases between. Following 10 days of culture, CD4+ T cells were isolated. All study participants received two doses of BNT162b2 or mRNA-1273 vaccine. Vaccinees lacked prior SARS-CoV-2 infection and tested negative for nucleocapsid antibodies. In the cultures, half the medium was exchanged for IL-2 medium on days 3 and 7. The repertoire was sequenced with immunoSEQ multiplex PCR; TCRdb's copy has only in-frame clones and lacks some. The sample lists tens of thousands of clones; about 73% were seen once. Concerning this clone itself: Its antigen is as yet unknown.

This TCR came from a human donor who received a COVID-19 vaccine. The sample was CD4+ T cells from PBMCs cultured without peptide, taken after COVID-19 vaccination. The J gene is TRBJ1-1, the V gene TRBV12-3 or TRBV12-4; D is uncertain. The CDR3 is CASSLRATEAFF. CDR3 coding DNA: TGTGCCAGCAGTTTACGGGCCACTGAAGCTTTCTTT.